This TCR beta chain stems from a study of memory CD4+ T cells and cytomegalovirus serostatus. On the study more broadly: Donors were healthy Belgian adults, under 10 CMV seropositive and around 24 seronegative. Whole-study results and caveats: Median bootstrapped AUC for CMV status was just under 0.97 originally, less than 0.92 US-trained. The CMV-associated TCR signature appears largely within the CD4+ memory repertoire.

From germline, CDR1 is MNHNY and CDR2 SVGAGI (reference sequence). This CDR3 has 15 amino acids. Trimming stripped 7 bases from V and 4 bases from J, with 18 bases between. This clone was detected once. Its cognate antigen is unknown. Single viable CD3+CD4+CD8-CD45RO+ cells were sorted as the memory CD4+ T cells. Measured with immunoSEQ multiplex PCR; TCRdb has only the in-frame clones, and not every one. This table has under 40,000 clones, approximately 79% appearing once. The sample comprised memory CD4+ T cells from blood. This sequence originates from an adult in good health and CMV-seropositive. The chain links TRBV6-6 to TRBJ2-3, with D perhaps being TRBD1 or TRBD2 (5 bases each). CDR3 DNA sequence: TGTGCCAGCACCGCTCACCAGTTGGGACCAGATACGCAGTATTTT. Protein product: CASTAHQLGPDTQYF.